This passage covers 8 T cell receptor beta chains from one sample sequenced in a study of read filtering for tumor transcriptome and immune sequencing. Molecular barcoded adaptors covering alpha/delta and beta/gamma chains were used on about 0.4 ug RNA. TCRdb ran MiXCR on the reads and lists one entry per CDR3 protein. The sample records 14,000 to 15,000 distinct CDR3 sequences, just over 20% being singletons. Sequences were obtained from a population of CD138-negative cells sorted from bone marrow. Receptors were obtained from a donor aged 40 or older with multiple myeloma.

This clonotype turned up a few times. The chain combines TRBV12-5 with TRBJ1-1; TRBD1 agrees at 8 bases. Per the germline V gene, CDR1 is LGHNT and CDR2 is FRNRAP. CDR3 size: 18 residues. V shed 1 base and J 5 bases; nucleotides not matched to a gene: 15. CDR3 region: CASGLATGTGGFRTEAFF. Written as DNA, the CDR3 is TGTGCTAGTGGTTTGGCAACCGGGACAGGTGGTTTTAGAACTGAAGCTTTCTTT.

This clonotype was counted ten times or more. V usage is TRBV4-3 and J usage is TRBJ2-1; D gene ambiguous. Trimming shortened V by 4 bases and J by 3 bases, and 7 bases separated the two germline ends. The CDR3 has 13 residues. Germline assignment: CDR1 LGHNA and CDR2 YSLEER. The CDR3 DNA sequence: TGCGCCAGCAGCCGAGAGTACTACAATGAGCAGTTCTTC. Protein sequence: CASSREYYNEQFF.

About this clonotype: A read error may be the cause here, since a much bigger clone is one base away. The chain combines TRBV7-2 with TRBJ2-6; 9 bases map to TRBD1. Germline V gives CDR1 SGHTA, CDR2 FQGNSA. The CDR3 totals 18 residues. V lost 5 bases and J lost 0; bases outside the gene matches: 8. The CDR3 DNA sequence: TGTGCCAGCAGCCTCCGGACAGGGGACAACTCTGGGGCCAACGTCCTGACTTTC. Its protein is CASSLRTGDNSGANVLTF.

As to this clonotype: A much larger clone differs from this one at a single base, so this may be a read error. The V and J genes are TRBV9 and TRBJ1-4; D is uncertain. The CDR3 totals 15 residues. Germline V lookup: CDR1 SGDLS, CDR2 YYNGEE. CDR3 region: CASSVEGSANGKLFF. The CDR3 DNA follows: TGTGCCAGCAGCGTAGAAGGGTCGGCTAATGGAAAACTGTTTTTT.

The chain carries TRBV6-5 and TRBJ2-1, with 7 bases aligning to TRBD1. The CDR3 contains 13 residues. Trimming at V came to 2 bases and at J to 7 bases, leaving 2 bases not matched to a gene. CDR1 and CDR2 from the germline V gene are MNHEY and SVGAGI. The CDR3 bases are TGTGCCAGCAGTTACGCCAGGGGGAATGAGCAGTTCTTC. This gives the protein CASSYARGNEQFF.

This clonotype was seen at least ten times. CDR3 sequence reads: CASTDGLAGYTDTQYF. DNA for the CDR3: TGCGCCAGCACCGACGGACTAGCGGGGTACACAGATACGCAGTATTTT. The genes are TRBV5-1 and TRBJ2-3; TRBD2 agrees at 12 bases. The length of the CDR3 is 16 residues. The ends lost 6 bases at V and 2 bases at J; junction bases unmatched: 7. CDR1 and CDR2 (germline): SGHRS, YFSETQ. Full variable domain (remainder filled in from reference TRBV5-1 and TRBJ2-3): KAGVTQTPRYLIKTRGQQVTLSCSPISGHRSVSWYQQTPGQGLQFLFEYFSETQRNKGNFPGRFSGRQFSNSRSEMNVSTLELGDSALYLCASTDGLAGYTDTQYFGPGTRLTVL.

As for this clonotype: It is likely a read error: a sequence one base away is far more abundant. V is TRBV7-3 and J is TRBJ1-1; D ambiguous. V was pared by 6 bases and J by 2 bases, with 16 bases between. CDR1 is SGHTA and CDR2 is FQGTGA in the germline V gene. There are 15 residues in the CDR3. The CDR3 DNA reads TGTGCCAGCAGTGCGGTGTGTAGGGCAAACACTGAAGCTTTCTTT. Translation: CASSAVCRANTEAFF.

This clonotype was recorded a few times. The CDR3 sequence: CASSQVLGLAGETSRGQFF. DNA of the CDR3: TGCGCCAGCAGCCAAGTACTGGGACTAGCGGGAGAAACTAGTCGGGGGCAGTTCTTC. The chain uses TRBV4-1 and TRBJ2-1; TRBD2 agrees at 14 bases. V gave up 1 base and J gave up 12 bases; unmatched junction bases: 17. Germline V lookup: CDR1 MGHRA, CDR2 YSYEKL. This CDR3 has 19 residues.